These T cell receptor beta chains were read from a single sample in a study of cytomegalovirus exposure and HLA in healthy donors. Clones were sequenced by immunoSEQ multiplex PCR, and TCRdb holds only the in-frame ones, with some missing. The table includes about 110,000 clones, approximately 78% detected once. The sample consisted of PBMCs. Source of these receptors: a woman in her 30s in good health and CMV-seronegative. The CDR3 runs from the conserved cysteine through the conserved F or W. The D gene is left open where the match is weak. Some rows mark clone size as missing; the rest say once, few, many or name a class of expanded clone.

size	V	D	J	DNA	CDR3
-	TRBV4-2	TRBD2	TRBJ2-5	TGTGCCAGCAGCCAAGATACTAGCGGGGGGGCGGAGACCCAGTACTTC	CASSQDTSGGAETQYF
-	TRBV28	-	TRBJ2-7	TGTGCCAGCAGTCTCGGGAGCCCCTACGAGCAGTACTTC	CASSLGSPYEQYF
-	TRBV9	-	TRBJ1-4	TGTGCCAGCAGCGTAGCTGGGGGCGCGGCTGAAAAACTGTTTTTT	CASSVAGGAAEKLFF
-	TRBV7-2	TRBD1	TRBJ1-2	TGTGCCAGCAGCTCGGCTTGGGACAGCAAGAGTAACGGCTACACCTTC	CASSSAWDSKSNGYTF
-	TRBV4-3	TRBD1	TRBJ2-2	TGCGCCAGCAGCCAAGGCATCAGGCAGGGGGACATCGGGGAGCTGTTTTTT	CASSQGIRQGDIGELFF
-	TRBV20-1	-	TRBJ1-1	TGCAGTGTTCGGAACACTGAAGCTTTCTTT	CSVRNTEAFF
-	TRBV28	-	TRBJ2-1	TGTGCCAGCAGCCAAACGGGAGAGGGAGACTACAATGAGCAGTTCTTC	CASSQTGEGDYNEQFF
-	TRBV19	-	TRBJ2-7	TGTGCCAGTAGTATAGGAGAATACTCCTACGAGCAGTACTTC	CASSIGEYSYEQYF
-	TRBV6-5	TRBD2	TRBJ2-4	TGTGCCAGCGGCGGGGGGCTCAACAAAAACATTCAGTACTTC	CASGGGLNKNIQYF
-	TRBV6-5	-	TRBJ2-2	TGTGCCAGCAACCAAGGAGGGAACACCGGGGAGCTGTTTTTT	CASNQGGNTGELFF
-	TRBV9	TRBD1	TRBJ1-1	TGTGCCAGCAGCCGTGGACAGGGAGACACTGAAGCTTTCTTT	CASSRGQGDTEAFF
-	TRBV7-8	-	TRBJ1-5	TGTGCCAGCAGCTTAGTTATCGGAGCAGGGCAGCCCCAGCATTTT	CASSLVIGAGQPQHF
-	TRBV18	TRBD1	TRBJ1-1	TGTGCCAGCTCACCCTGGGACAGGGTGAACACTGAAGCTTTCTTT	CASSPWDRVNTEAFF
once	TRBV7-2	TRBD2	TRBJ2-1	TGTGCCAGCAGCTTAACCGGGACTAGCGGTTACAATGAGCAGTTCTTC	CASSLTGTSGYNEQFF
-	TRBV9	-	TRBJ2-5	TGTGCCAGCAGCTCCCGACAGCAAGAGACCCAGTACTTC	CASSSRQQETQYF
-	TRBV28	TRBD1	TRBJ1-2	TGTGCCAGCACCCCAGGGGGCGCGGGCGGCTACACCTTC	CASTPGGAGGYTF
-	TRBV30	-	TRBJ2-2	TGTGCCTGGAGCGTCCCTGGGGGCAGGGCCACCGGGGAGCTGTTTTTT	CAWSVPGGRATGELFF
-	TRBV6-5	-	TRBJ1-3	TGTGCCAGCATGACAGGCTTCTCTGGAAACACCATATATTTT	CASMTGFSGNTIYF
-	TRBV11-3	TRBD2	TRBJ2-3	TGTGCCAGCAGCTTAGAAGCGGGAGGAACAGATACGCAGTATTTT	CASSLEAGGTDTQYF
-	TRBV30	-	TRBJ2-1	TGTGCCCGCTTACAGGGGCCCGGGGGTAAGCAGTTCTTC	CARLQGPGGKQFF
-	TRBV11-3	TRBD1	TRBJ2-2	TGTGCCAGCAGCTCCGGGACAGCAAAAACCGGGGAGCTGTTTTTT	CASSSGTAKTGELFF
-	TRBV7-3	TRBD1	TRBJ2-3	TGTGCCAGCAGCTCAACAGGGGCAGATACGCAGTATTTT	CASSSTGADTQYF
-	TRBV28	-	TRBJ2-5	TGTGCCAGCAGTTTCTTGGAGAAAGGAGAGACCCAGTACTTC	CASSFLEKGETQYF
-	TRBV5-1	TRBD2	TRBJ2-1	TGCGCCAGCAGCCTTTATGGCCCGGGGGGATACAATGAGCAGTTCTTC	CASSLYGPGGYNEQFF
-	TRBV11-2	TRBD1	TRBJ2-2	TGTGCCAGCAGCCGAGGACAGGGGGAGCCCGGGGAGCTGTTTTTT	CASSRGQGEPGELFF
-	TRBV6-5	TRBD1	TRBJ2-7	TGTGCCAGCAGTAGTAGGGGGACAGGGAGTAACGAGCAGTACTTC	CASSSRGTGSNEQYF
-	TRBV4-3	-	TRBJ1-4	TGCGCCAGCAGCCCGTTGGGGGGGCTTGGCGAAAAACTGTTTTTT	CASSPLGGLGEKLFF
-	TRBV19	-	TRBJ1-5	TGTGCCAGTAGAGGCCGGACAAGTCAAGAGCCCCAGCATTTT	CASRGRTSQEPQHF
-	TRBV19	-	TRBJ2-7	TGTGCCAGTAGTCCCCAGACAGTCTCCTACGAGCAGTACTTC	CASSPQTVSYEQYF
-	TRBV6-6	-	TRBJ1-5	TGTGCCAGCAGCCTTGACAGGAATGGCAATCAGCCCCAGCATTTT	CASSLDRNGNQPQHF
few	TRBV7-7	TRBD2	TRBJ2-1	TGTGCTAGCAGCTTAGCCAGCGGGAGCCACAATGAGCAGTTCTTC	CASSLASGSHNEQFF
-	TRBV7-6	TRBD1	TRBJ1-1	TGTGCCAGCAGCCAAGGGTCATTCAGGGGGAGAGGGTCTGAAGCTTTCTTT	CASSQGSFRGRGSEAFF
once	TRBV30	TRBD2	TRBJ2-7	TGTGCCTGGAGAGTTCGGGAGGCGGGAGAGCAGTACTTC	CAWRVREAGEQYF
-	TRBV25-1	-	TRBJ1-5	TGTGCCAGCAGTGATGACAGTTATAGCAATCAGCCCCAGCATTTT	CASSDDSYSNQPQHF
few	TRBV9	TRBD1	TRBJ2-7	TGTGCCAGCAGCGTAGGACAGGGCGGGCTCTACGAGCAGTACTTC	CASSVGQGGLYEQYF
few	TRBV15	-	TRBJ1-1	TGTGCCACCAGCAGTGCTCGGGGGTATGAAGCTTTCTTT	CATSSARGYEAFF
-	TRBV7-6	-	TRBJ2-1	TGTGCCAGCAGCTTAGCCCCCCAGGGGCGGAATGAGCAGTTCTTC	CASSLAPQGRNEQFF
-	TRBV4-2	-	TRBJ1-3	TGTGCCAGCAGCCAAGATAGCAGTTTCTCTGGAAACACCATATATTTT	CASSQDSSFSGNTIYF
-	TRBV4-3	-	TRBJ2-7	TGCGCCAGCAGCCAAGAGTGGCGGGACCTGGACGAGCAGTACTTC	CASSQEWRDLDEQYF
-	TRBV6-5	TRBD2	TRBJ2-1	TGTGCCAGCAGTTACTCGATTAGCGGGGGGGCGGTTGAGCAGTTCTTC	CASSYSISGGAVEQFF
-	TRBV4-1	TRBD1	TRBJ1-3	TGCGCCAGCAGCCAAGTTTTGTCGGACAGGGGTTTTGGAAACACCATATATTTT	CASSQVLSDRGFGNTIYF
-	TRBV6-6	TRBD1	TRBJ1-1	TGTGCCAGCAGCTTTGACAGGGCGAACACTGAAGCTTTCTTT	CASSFDRANTEAFF
-	TRBV7-8	-	TRBJ2-7	TGTGCCAGCAGCTTAGCAGACAGGCTGCAGGTTGGGGAGCAGTACTTC	CASSLADRLQVGEQYF
once	TRBV29-1	TRBD1	TRBJ1-4	TGCAGCGCCGAGGCCGGGACAGGGGTTTCGTGGGGAAAACTGTTTTTT	CSAEAGTGVSWGKLFF
-	TRBV25-1	TRBD1	TRBJ2-4	TGTGCCAGCAGTGAATATAGGGCAGGGGGCAAGGGCAAAAACATTCAGTACTTC	CASSEYRAGGKGKNIQYF